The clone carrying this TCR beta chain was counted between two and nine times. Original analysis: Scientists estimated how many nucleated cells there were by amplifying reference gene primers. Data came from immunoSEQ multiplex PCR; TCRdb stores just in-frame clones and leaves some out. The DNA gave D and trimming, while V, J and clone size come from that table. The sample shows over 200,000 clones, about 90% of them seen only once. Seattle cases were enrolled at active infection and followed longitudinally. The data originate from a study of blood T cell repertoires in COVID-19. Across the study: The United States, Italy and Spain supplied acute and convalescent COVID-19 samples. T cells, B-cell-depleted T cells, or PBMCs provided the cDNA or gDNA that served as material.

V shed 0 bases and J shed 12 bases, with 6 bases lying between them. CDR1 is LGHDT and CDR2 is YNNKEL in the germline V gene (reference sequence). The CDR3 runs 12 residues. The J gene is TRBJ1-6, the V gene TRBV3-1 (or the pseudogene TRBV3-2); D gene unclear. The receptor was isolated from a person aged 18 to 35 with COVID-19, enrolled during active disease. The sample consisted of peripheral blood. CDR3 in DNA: TGTGCCAGCAGCCAAGAGGGCAGACCCCTCCACTTT. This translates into CASSQEGRPLHF.